This TCR beta chain comes out of a study of CD8 T cells in Susac syndrome. Study-level background: At the time their blood was drawn, patients with Susac syndrome were either therapy-naive, on corticosteroids (with some of them also receiving intravenous immunoglobulin), or on intravenous immunoglobulin alone.

Trimming pared 0 bases from V and 2 bases from J, leaving 6 bases between. Germline CDR1 is SGHDT and CDR2 is YYEEEE. The CDR3 is 13 amino acids. Sequencing of TCR beta was carried out in blood CD8+ and CD4+ T cells. Patients with Susac syndrome showed fulfilment of recently defined diagnostic criteria for definite or probable disease. An input of about 0.5 to 1 ug of RNA was subjected to reverse transcription using random hexamers. Across 54 Vbeta and 13 Jbeta, immunoSEQ multiplex PCR amplified TCR beta CDR3. From the immunoSEQ multiplex PCR reads, TCRdb called clonotypes with MiXCR, one entry per CDR3 protein. The repertoire holds some 150,000 distinct CDR3 sequences, with around 95% as singletons.

The sequencing sample was made of CD4+ T cells from PBMCs. The chain has TRBV5-6 and TRBJ2-7; D gene ambiguous. This TCR was sampled from a human donor with Susac syndrome. The DNA for the CDR3 is TGTGCCAGCAGCTTGGAGATTCCCTACGAGCAGTACTTC. Residues: CASSLEIPYEQYF.